Given below is one TCR beta chain in context. Its antigen is currently unknown. This sample was taken from a study of beta chain features in type 1 diabetes. Study-level information: Patients shared similar age, gender and cell yields with healthy donors.

Expressed TCRB transcripts were sequenced, since all the RNA that had been isolated was reverse transcribed. Profiling relied on immunoSEQ multiplex PCR, and the TCRdb table lists in-frame clones only, not all of them. The table has 150,000 to 200,000 clones, over 55% seen once. V lost 0 bases, J lost 6 bases, and 15 bases lay in between. Per the germline V gene, CDR1 is GTSNPN and CDR2 is SVGIG (reference sequence). CDR3 length equals 14 residues. General study results and limits: Type 1 diabetes patients had VDJ junctions that carried fewer insertions and more deletions. People with Type 1 diabetes carried modestly yet significantly shorter TCRB CDR3s in all four CD4+ subsets.

Naive, central memory, regulatory and stem cell-like memory cells within the CD4+ compartment were sorted using CD45RO/CCR7/CD25/CD127/CD95/CD27. Each sorted fraction was over 95% pure. The chain carries TRBV30 and TRBJ2-7, with a possible D match to TRBD1 (6 bases). The receptor comes from a man aged 25 to 40 with type 1 diabetes. Specimen: naive CD4+ T cells from blood. This chain's CDR3 is CAWSVGTLLGEQYF. DNA of the CDR3: TGTGCCTGGAGTGTAGGGACACTACTGGGCGAGCAGTACTTC.